One T cell receptor (beta chain) is described in this entry. The table came from immunoSEQ multiplex PCR; TCRdb's copy has only in-frame clones and leaves some out. Among 180,000 or so clones listed, approximately 86% were seen once. This sample is part of a study of blood T cell repertoires in COVID-19. Overall study: Both acute and convalescent COVID-19 samples were obtained from the United States, Italy and Spain. T cells, B-cell-depleted T cells, or PBMCs provided the cDNA or gDNA that served as material.

Sequencing input: peripheral blood. The TCR sequence derives from a man aged 60-69 years with acute or convalescent COVID-19.

The CDR3 nucleotides are TGTGCCACCCAATTTAGAGGGCAAGAGACCCAGTACTTC. Its translation is CATQFRGQETQYF. The chain uses TRBV6-5 and TRBJ2-5, with D tentatively TRBD2 (5 bases). Germline V gene sequence: CDR1 MNHEY, CDR2 SVGAGI. V lost 10 bases, J lost 2 bases, and 14 bases lay in between. CDR3 size: 13 residues.